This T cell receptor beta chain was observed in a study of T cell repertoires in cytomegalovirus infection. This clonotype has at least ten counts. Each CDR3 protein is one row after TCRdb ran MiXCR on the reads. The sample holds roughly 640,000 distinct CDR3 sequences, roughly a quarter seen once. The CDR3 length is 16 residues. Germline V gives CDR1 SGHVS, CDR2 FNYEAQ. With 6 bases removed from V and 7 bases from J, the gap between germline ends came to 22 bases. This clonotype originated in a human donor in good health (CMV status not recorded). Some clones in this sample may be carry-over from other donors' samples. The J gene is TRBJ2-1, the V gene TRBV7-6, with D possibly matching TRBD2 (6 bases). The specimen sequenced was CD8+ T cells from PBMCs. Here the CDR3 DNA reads TGTGCCAGCAGGGCCGAGCCGGGGGACGGTCTAAATGAGCAGTTCTTC. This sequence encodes CASRAEPGDGLNEQFF.